This T cell receptor beta chain was obtained from a study of identifying expanded T cells in peripheral blood. Study outcomes and limitations: Across healthy donors, higher total template counts meant significantly greater approximately 2-week count variance. About 1.2 clones differed between technical replicates, versus approximately 17 and 20 over time.

Healthy donors had no documented immune events, such as infections, while sampled. The V gene's germline CDR1 is MNHEY and CDR2 SVGAGI. Trimming removed 5 bases from V and 7 bases from J; junction bases left unmatched: 5. The CDR3 is 14 residues long. The assay was immunoSEQ multiplex PCR, and TCRdb's table has in-frame clones only and misses some. The sample contains approximately 92,000 clones, around 84% of which appear only once. This clone has just a few counts. The target antigen is unknown. The TCR was taken from a person aged 18 to 75 in good health. Sequenced: blood. V is TRBV6-5 and J is TRBJ1-6; 7 bases match TRBD1. CDR3 DNA: TGTGCCAGCAGTAGGACAGGTCCCAATTCACCCCTCCACTTT. Amino acids: CASSRTGPNSPLHF.